A single sample gave rise to the 8 T cell receptor beta chains below, sequenced in a study of blood T cell repertoires in COVID-19. Sequencing was performed with immunoSEQ multiplex PCR; in TCRdb, only in-frame clones are kept and a portion is missing. The table records 220,000 or so clones, 80% to 90% of them present only once. Source material: PBMCs or T cells enriched from blood (not recorded which). The source is a woman aged 18-29 years in a cohort exposed to, infected with or recovered from COVID-19 (not recorded which).

CDR3 region: CASSTSGGPGRIDNEQFF. CDR3 coding DNA: TGTGCCAGCAGTACAAGCGGGGGGCCCGGTAGAATCGACAATGAGCAGTTCTTC. The chain employs TRBV27 and TRBJ2-1; 9 bases are a match to TRBD2. Germline-derived CDR1 and CDR2 are MNHEY and SMNVEV (reference sequence). Trimming took 5 bases from V and 5 from J; bases not matched to a gene: 16. The CDR3 length is 18 residues.

The rearrangement joins TRBV6-6 to TRBJ2-2, with D hard to call. V gave up 4 bases and J gave up 4 bases, with 7 bases separating them. CDR3 length: 13 amino acids. In germline, CDR1 is MNHNY, CDR2 SVGAGI (reference sequence). The CDR3 region is CASSSSPTGELFF. For the CDR3, the DNA is TGTGCCAGCAGTTCTAGTCCCACCGGGGAGCTGTTTTTT.

This rearrangement joins TRBV11-3 to TRBJ2-1; 13 bases map to TRBD2. Germline V lookup: CDR1 SGHNT, CDR2 YENEEA. This CDR3 is built from 15 residues. Germline trimming cut 3 bases from V and 7 bases from J; bases unmatched to any gene: 3. CDR3 sequence: CASSLGLAGRNEQFF. The CDR3, as DNA: TGTGCCAGCAGCTTGGGACTAGCGGGGAGGAATGAGCAGTTCTTC.

V is TRBV6-5 and J is TRBJ2-7; TRBD1 is a possible D gene (6 bases). The CDR3 has 14 residues. Trimming shortened V by 6 bases and J by 0 bases, and 12 bases separated the two germline ends. Germline V gene data show CDR1 as MNHEY and CDR2 as SVGAGI. For the CDR3, the DNA is TGTGCCAGCAGAGGAACAGGGTACTCCTACGAGCAGTACTTC. Residues: CASRGTGYSYEQYF.

The chain carries TRBV19 and TRBJ1-5; 7 nucleotides agree with TRBD1. The length of the CDR3 is 15 residues. Germline values: CDR1 LNHDA, CDR2 SQIVND (reference sequence). The trim removed 3 bases at V and 6 bases at J, leaving 8 bases unmatched. CDR3 nucleotides: TGTGCCAGTAGTATCCCAGGGGGAAAGCCTCAGCCCCAGCATTTT. Its protein is CASSIPGGKPQPQHF.

This clone was seen a single time. The V and J genes are TRBV2 and TRBJ2-3, with D perhaps TRBD1 (6 bases). This CDR3 has 15 amino acids. V was trimmed by 8 bases and J by 5 bases, leaving 20 bases between them. Germline CDR1 SNHLY, CDR2 FYNNEI. CDR3: CASVGEIQQGDTQYF. The CDR3, as DNA: TGTGCCAGCGTAGGGGAGATACAACAGGGAGATACGCAGTATTTT.

V gene TRBV5-1 combines with J gene TRBJ1-1, with D tentatively TRBD1 (5 bases). The CDR3 has 14 residues. Trimming removed 0 bases at V and 8 bases at J, with 14 bases between. CDR1 and CDR2 from the germline V gene are SGHRS and YFSETQ. CDR3 sequence (DNA): TGCGCCAGCAGCTTGGCCAGGAAAAGGGGAGAAGCTTTCTTT. It yields the protein CASSLARKRGEAFF.

The rearrangement links TRBV5-6 to TRBJ2-1, with TRBD2 identical over 10 bases. Trimming removed 4 bases from V and 4 bases from J; junction bases left unmatched: 11. Germline V gene data show CDR1 as SGHDT and CDR2 as YYEEEE. This CDR3 is 17 amino acids long. The CDR3 loop is CASSKLGAGGIYNEQFF. As DNA, the CDR3 is TGTGCCAGCAGCAAATTAGGAGCGGGAGGGATATACAATGAGCAGTTCTTC.